Below, 16 T cell receptor beta chains from the same sample are listed, as sequenced in a study of T cells in Graves' hyperthyroidism and ophthalmopathy. TCR beta CDR3 sequences were amplified from RNA transcripts. The TCR CDR3 was amplified in a first-round RT-PCR using the HTBI primer set. One entry per CDR3 protein results from TCRdb running MiXCR on the multiplex PCR reads. The sample includes roughly 500,000 distinct CDR3 sequences, about 46% of them seen just once. The specimen was peripheral blood or thyroid tissue (not recorded which). Receptor source: an adult woman with Graves' disease, either hyperthyroidism or ophthalmopathy (not recorded which).

This clonotype was counted once. This sequence joins TRBV11-2 and TRBJ1-2; maybe TRBD1 (6 bases). Trimming shortened V by 5 bases and J by 7 bases, and 14 bases separated the two germline ends. Germline V gene data show CDR1 as SGHAT and CDR2 as FQNNGV. This CDR3 has 13 residues. Written as DNA, the CDR3 is TGTGCCAGCAGCGCGGGGGACAAGGTTGGCTACACCTTC. Its protein product is CASSAGDKVGYTF.

This clonotype has at least ten counts. This chain links TRBV12-3 or TRBV12-4 with TRBJ1-5; D call uncertain. The germline V and J ends were trimmed by 1 base and 3 bases, with 4 bases remaining between them. The CDR3 loop spans 13 amino acids. This chain's CDR3 is CASSLGYNQPQHF. CDR3 DNA sequence: TGTGCCAGCAGTTTAGGGTACAATCAGCCCCAGCATTTT.

This clonotype appeared a few times. A junction end diverges from the germline sequence, so it may reflect a read error. The rearrangement links TRBV5-1 to TRBJ2-5, with 10 bases identical to TRBD2. The CDR3 length is 14 residues. CDR1 and CDR2 from the germline V gene are SGHRS and YFSETQ. CDR3 loop: CAHTSGTSEETQYF. The CDR3 DNA is TGTGCTCACACCTCTGGGACTAGCGAGGAGACCCAGTACTTC.

This chain joins TRBV14 and TRBJ1-2, with 7 bases fitting TRBD1. Germline CDR1 SGHDN, CDR2 FVKESK. CDR3 length: 14 amino acids. V shed 8 bases, J shed 7 bases, and the junction held 13 bases outside the gene matches. The CDR3 is CASSPGQTSGGYTF. The CDR3 DNA sequence: TGTGCCAGCTCACCGGGACAGACGTCTGGTGGCTACACCTTC.

In its sample, this clonotype was seen many times. The chain employs TRBV10-3 and TRBJ1-4; D is unresolved. CDR3 length: 14 amino acids. V lost 2 bases to trimming and J lost 7 bases, with 11 bases between them. Germline V CDR1 and CDR2: ENHRY, SYGVKD. CDR3: CAISEGTNGEKLFF. CDR3 DNA: TGTGCCATCAGTGAGGGTACAAACGGTGAAAAACTGTTTTTT.

This chain joins TRBV11-2 and TRBJ2-7, with D maybe TRBD1 (6 bases). The CDR3 contains 14 residues. Germline V gene data show CDR1 as SGHAT and CDR2 as FQNNGV. The germline V and J ends were trimmed by 5 bases and 1 base, with 12 bases remaining between them. In DNA form, the CDR3 reads TGTGCCAGCAGCCTGGACAGCGTATCCTACGAGCAGTACTTC. Its translation: CASSLDSVSYEQYF.

The chain recombines TRBV5-5 with TRBJ1-2, with D possibly being TRBD1 (5 bases). CDR3 length: 13 residues. Germline V gives CDR1 SGHKS, CDR2 YYEKEE (reference sequence). Trimming removed 4 bases from V and 8 bases from J, with 15 bases in between. The CDR3 here is CASSLVRGEGYTF. The DNA for the CDR3 is TGTGCCAGCAGCCTCGTACGGGGCGAGGGCTACACCTTC.

This clonotype has a count of ten or more. This chain links TRBV2 with TRBJ2-7; D is undetermined. Trimming took off 6 bases at V and 3 bases at J, with 9 bases between the two ends. CDR1 and CDR2 (germline): SNHLY, FYNNEI. The CDR3 runs 12 residues. The CDR3 spells CASSVGDYEQYF. CDR3 DNA: TGTGCCAGCAGCGTAGGAGACTACGAGCAGTACTTC.

This clonotype came up many times. The chain combines TRBV15 with TRBJ2-6; D not resolved. V was pared by 3 bases and J by 0 bases, with 6 bases between. Germline V gene data show CDR1 as LNHNV and CDR2 as YYDKDF (reference sequence). The CDR3 length is 15 residues. The CDR3 spells CATSSNPSGANVLTF. CDR3 bases: TGTGCCACCAGCAGCAACCCCTCTGGGGCCAACGTCCTGACTTTC.

The gene calls are TRBV29-1 and TRBJ1-5; 8 bases are a match to TRBD1. J gave up 5 bases and V 7 bases, and 7 bases lay outside the gene matches. Germline CDR1 and CDR2: SQVTM and ANQGSEA. The CDR3 runs 13 residues. The CDR3 nucleotides read TGCAGCGCAGGACAGGGAGGCTATCAGCCCCAGCATTTT. Amino acid sequence: CSAGQGGYQPQHF.

This chain links TRBV10-3 with TRBJ2-7; 7 bases agree with TRBD1. The CDR3 is 14 amino acids. From germline, CDR1 is ENHRY and CDR2 SYGVKD. V lost 4 bases to trimming and J lost 5 bases; unmatched junction nucleotides: 8. The CDR3 region is CAISGPDRVNEQYF. The CDR3 DNA follows: TGTGCCATCAGTGGCCCCGACAGGGTAAACGAGCAGTACTTC.

Details on this clonotype: A much bigger clone sits one base away, suggesting this may be a read error. The CDR3 loop is CSVVGETQYF. In nucleotides, the CDR3 is TGCAGCGTTGTAGGGGAGACCCAGTACTTC. This rearrangement joins TRBV29-1 to TRBJ2-5; D uncertain. In germline, CDR1 is SQVTM, CDR2 ANQGSEA. This CDR3 has 10 amino acids. With 4 bases removed from V and 5 bases from J, the gap between germline ends came to 5 bases.

V and J are TRBV20-1 and TRBJ2-5, with D hard to call. CDR1 and CDR2 (germline): DFQATT, SNEGSKA (reference sequence). V was clipped by 0 bases and J by 1 base, with 6 bases between them. This CDR3 has 13 residues. The CDR3 region is CSARDLSQETQYF. CDR3 coding DNA: TGCAGTGCTAGAGATCTGAGCCAAGAGACCCAGTACTTC.

The chain employs TRBV6-6 and TRBJ2-2, with 10 bases aligning to TRBD2. The CDR3 is 16 amino acids. Unmatched junction bases numbered 6, after V lost 4 bases and J lost 4 bases. Germline V gene sequence: CDR1 MNHNY, CDR2 SVGAGI (reference sequence). The CDR3: CASSWLAGDFTGELFF. The DNA for the CDR3 is TGTGCCAGCAGTTGGCTAGCGGGAGATTTCACCGGGGAGCTGTTTTTT.

This chain joins TRBV20-1 and TRBJ2-7, with D possibly being TRBD1 (5 bases). The CDR3 spans 12 residues. V lost 6 bases to trimming and J lost 1 base, with 10 bases between them. CDR1 DFQATT and CDR2 SNEGSKA come from the germline V gene (reference sequence). The chain's CDR3 is CSADDSSYEQYF. In DNA form, the CDR3 reads TGCAGTGCCGACGACAGTTCCTACGAGCAGTACTTC.

The V gene is TRBV7-9, the J gene TRBJ2-7, with no clear D. The CDR3 contains 14 residues. Germline-derived CDR1 and CDR2 are SEHNR and FQNEAQ (reference sequence). The V gene lost 7 bases and the J gene lost 0 bases, with 13 bases spanning the gap. CDR3 nucleotides: TGTGCCAGCATGCTAGGTCTTAGCTCCTACGAGCAGTACTTC. This sequence encodes CASMLGLSSYEQYF.